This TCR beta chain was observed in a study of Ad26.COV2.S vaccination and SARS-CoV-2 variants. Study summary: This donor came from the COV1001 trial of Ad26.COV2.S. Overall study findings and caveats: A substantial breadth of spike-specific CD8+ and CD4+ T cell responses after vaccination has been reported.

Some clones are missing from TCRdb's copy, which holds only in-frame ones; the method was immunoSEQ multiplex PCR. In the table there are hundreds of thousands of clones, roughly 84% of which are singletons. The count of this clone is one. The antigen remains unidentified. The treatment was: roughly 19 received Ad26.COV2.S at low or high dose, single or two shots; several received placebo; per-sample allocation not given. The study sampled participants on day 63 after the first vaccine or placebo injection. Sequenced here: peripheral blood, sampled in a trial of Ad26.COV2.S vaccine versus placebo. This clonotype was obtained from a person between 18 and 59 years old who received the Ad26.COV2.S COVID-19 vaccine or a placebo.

The CDR3 spells CSATAGYTF. CDR3 coding DNA: TGCAGTGCTACAGCCGGCTACACCTTC. V and J are TRBV20-1 and TRBJ1-2; no clear D gene. The CDR3 runs 9 residues. With 4 bases removed from V and 8 bases from J, the gap between germline ends came to 5 bases. Germline CDR1 DFQATT, CDR2 SNEGSKA (reference sequence).